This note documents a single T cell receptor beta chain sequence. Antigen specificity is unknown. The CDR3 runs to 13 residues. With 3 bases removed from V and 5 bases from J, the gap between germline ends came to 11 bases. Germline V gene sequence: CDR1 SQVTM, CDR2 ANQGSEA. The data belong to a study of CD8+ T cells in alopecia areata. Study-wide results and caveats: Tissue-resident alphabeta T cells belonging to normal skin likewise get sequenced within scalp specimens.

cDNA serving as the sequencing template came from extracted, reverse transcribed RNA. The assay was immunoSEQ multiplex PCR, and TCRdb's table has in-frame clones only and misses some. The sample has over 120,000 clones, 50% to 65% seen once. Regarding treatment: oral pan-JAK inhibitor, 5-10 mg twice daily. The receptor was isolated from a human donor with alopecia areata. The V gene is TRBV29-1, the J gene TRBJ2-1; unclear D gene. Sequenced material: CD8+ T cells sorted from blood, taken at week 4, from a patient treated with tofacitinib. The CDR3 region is CSVDWPGDNEQFF. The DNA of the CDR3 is TGCAGCGTTGATTGGCCTGGAGACAATGAGCAGTTCTTC.